This T cell receptor (beta chain) was sequenced in a study of blood T cells in healthy people across ages. Study-wide results and caveats: Relative to aged donors, long-lived donors carried more naive CD4+ cells and displayed higher diversity. Calculation of diversity from one million T cells yielded estimates considered to be underestimates. Roughly linearly, TCR beta diversity per million T cells fell as age increased.

Turning to this clonotype: Its antigen is currently unknown. This clone may be a read error of a much larger clone one base away.

Using a J-beta primer mix together with a sample-barcoded 5' primer, a second PCR was run for roughly 7 to 12 cycles. TCRdb reanalysed the 5' RACE reads using MiXCR and keeps one entry per CDR3 protein. The profile shows more than 800,000 distinct CDR3 sequences, about 30% of them singletons. The clonotype originates from a woman of 80 years or more in good health. Specimen: blood.

CDR3 amino acids: CTSSLAGTNTEAFF. The DNA of the CDR3 is TGCACCAGCAGCTTGGCCGGGACGAACACTGAAGCTTTCTTT. This chain uses TRBV5-1 with TRBJ1-1, with a tentative D call TRBD1 (5 bases). The CDR3 is 14 residues long. Germline CDR1 SGHRS, CDR2 YFSETQ.